One T cell receptor (beta chain) is described in this entry. This clone's antigen is unknown. The record has no base qualities; no much larger clone is one base away. These data belong to a study of blood T cell repertoires in COVID-19 (dated by TCRdb to about 2020). Concerning the study at large: Samples covering the acute and convalescent phases of COVID-19 were provided by collaborators in the United States, Italy and Spain. The prospective study material was composed of cDNA or gDNA derived from T cells, B-cell-depleted T cells, or PBMCs. The dataset comprised deeply sampled blood TCRbeta repertoires from subjects exposed to, actively infected with, or recovered from COVID-19. A freely available public database, intended as a resource for researchers studying the immune response to SARS-CoV-2, is where the repertoires were released. Samples were obtained from the ongoing ImmuneRACE study (first 160 participants) and from some 1,300 subjects provided by 6 global collaborators. A de-identified subject ID, COVID-19 status, age in years and sex were almost always included in the sample metadata. Where available, HLA class I and class II types were taken from metadata supplied by the sample provider and were not determined by assay-based typing.

The collaborating institutions used their own protocols to collect whole blood in K2EDTA tubes. For TCRbeta analysis, collaborators shipped samples in one of three forms: frozen whole blood, isolated PBMCs, or DNA extracted from either of those sample types. Summary of the overall study and its limitations: The quantity of clinical and demographic metadata differed by source and by participant and was supplied without curation.

Reading from cysteine to phenylalanine, the CDR3 counts 14 amino acids. Only CDR3 DNA is held: 42 bases, read in frame from base 1. In the germline V gene, CDR1 corresponds to SGHAT and CDR2 to FQNNGV. Trimmed from V: 6 bases; trimmed from J: 8 bases; junction bases lacking a gene match: 11. TCRbeta CDR3 regions were amplified from genomic DNA using the immunoSEQ Assay, a bias-controlled multiplex PCR. The source study handled its data this way. The number of nucleated cells in each sample was estimated from the amplification of reference gene primers within the assay. To quantify the absolute abundance of each unique TCRbeta CDR3 rearrangement, sequence reads were collapsed and filtered. For each sample, productive Simpson clonality was calculated by taking the square root of Simpson's diversity index across productive rearrangements. Entries here come from immuneACCESS through TCRdb and include only in-frame sequences with V and J called. Some clones fail to appear in such tables; in the studies checked, an unresolved V gene covers under half of the shortfall, and the cause of the remainder is unknown. The DNA gave D and trimming, while V, J and clone size come from that table. Present in this sample are 30,000 to 35,000 clones, over 90% of which were seen just once. The top ten constitute under 6.5% of the sample.

This clonotype originated in a human donor in a cohort sampled during active COVID-19. The chain is made from TRBV11-2 and TRBJ1-2, and 8 bases in between align with TRBD1. Sequencing used peripheral blood. The DNA sequence is as follows: TGTGCCAGCAGGACCCCTAGGCAGGGGGCGGGCTACACCTTC. This is translated as CASRTPRQGAGYTF.